This T cell receptor beta chain was sequenced in a study of blood T cell repertoires in COVID-19. The assay was immunoSEQ multiplex PCR, and TCRdb's table has in-frame clones only and misses some. This sample has over 50,000 clones, with around 80% found just once. The V segment lost 5 bases and the J segment 1 base; nucleotides outside the gene matches: 7. The CDR3 has 16 residues. From germline, CDR1 is PRHDT and CDR2 FYEKMQ (reference sequence). The sample consisted of PBMCs or T cells enriched from blood (not recorded which). This clonotype was obtained from a middle-aged woman with acute COVID-19. This chain connects TRBV13 to TRBJ2-1, with TRBD2 matching over 8 bases. The CDR3 sequence is CASSPDGRGSYNEQFF. CDR3 coding DNA: TGTGCCAGCAGCCCCGACGGGAGGGGGTCCTACAATGAGCAGTTCTTC.